This T cell receptor (beta chain) was captured in a study of T cell responses to AZD1222 COVID-19 vaccine. The protocol was immunoSEQ multiplex PCR, while the TCRdb copy is restricted to in-frame clones and leaves out a portion. The table shows 150,000 to 200,000 clones, with around 94% occurring only once. Material: peripheral blood, obtained on day 0 of AZD1222 vaccination. The TCR was taken from an adult in good health.

This CDR3 is CASSYRGASNQPQHF. The DNA for the CDR3 is TGTGCCAGCAGTTACAGGGGGGCGAGCAATCAGCCCCAGCATTTT. The V gene is TRBV6-5, the J gene TRBJ1-5; D may be TRBD1 (6 bases). Germline CDR1 is MNHEY and CDR2 is SVGAGI. The CDR3 runs 15 residues. The V end lost 2 bases, the J end lost 1 base, and 9 bases lay between the germline ends.